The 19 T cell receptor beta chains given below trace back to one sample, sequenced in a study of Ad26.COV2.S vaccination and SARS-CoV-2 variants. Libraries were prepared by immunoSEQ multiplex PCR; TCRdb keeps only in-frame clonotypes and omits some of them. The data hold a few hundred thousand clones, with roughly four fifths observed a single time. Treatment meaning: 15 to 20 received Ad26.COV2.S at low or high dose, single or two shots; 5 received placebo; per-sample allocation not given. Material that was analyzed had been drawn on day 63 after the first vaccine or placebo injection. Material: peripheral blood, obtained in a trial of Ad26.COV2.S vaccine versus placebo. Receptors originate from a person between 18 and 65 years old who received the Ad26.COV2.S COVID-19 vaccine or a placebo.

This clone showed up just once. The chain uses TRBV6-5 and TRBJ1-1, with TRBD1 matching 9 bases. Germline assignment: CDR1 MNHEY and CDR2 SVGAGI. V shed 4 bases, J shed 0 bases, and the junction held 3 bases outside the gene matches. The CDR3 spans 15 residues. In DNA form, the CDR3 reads TGTGCCAGCAGTTGGGGACAGGGAATGAACACTGAAGCTTTCTTT. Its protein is CASSWGQGMNTEAFF.

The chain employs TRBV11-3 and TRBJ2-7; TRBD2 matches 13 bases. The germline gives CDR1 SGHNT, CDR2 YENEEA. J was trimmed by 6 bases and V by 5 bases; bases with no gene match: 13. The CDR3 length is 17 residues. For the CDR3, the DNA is TGTGCCAGCAGCGTCACTAGCGGGAGGGCCGGTACGCTCGAGCAGTACTTC. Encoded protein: CASSVTSGRAGTLEQYF.

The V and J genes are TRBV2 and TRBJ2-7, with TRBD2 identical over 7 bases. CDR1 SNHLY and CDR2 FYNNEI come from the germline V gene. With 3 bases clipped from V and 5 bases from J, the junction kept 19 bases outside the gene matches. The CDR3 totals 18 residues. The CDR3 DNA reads TGTGCCAGCAGTGAGCCCCCTTGGCGCGGGGGTAATAGGAACGAGCAGTACTTC. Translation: CASSEPPWRGGNRNEQYF.

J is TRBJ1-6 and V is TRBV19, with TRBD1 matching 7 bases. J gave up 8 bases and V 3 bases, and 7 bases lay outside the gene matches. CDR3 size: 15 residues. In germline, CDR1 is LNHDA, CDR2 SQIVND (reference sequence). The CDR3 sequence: CASSIVWDSYSPLHF. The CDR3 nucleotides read TGTGCCAGTAGTATTGTTTGGGACAGTTATTCACCCCTCCACTTT.

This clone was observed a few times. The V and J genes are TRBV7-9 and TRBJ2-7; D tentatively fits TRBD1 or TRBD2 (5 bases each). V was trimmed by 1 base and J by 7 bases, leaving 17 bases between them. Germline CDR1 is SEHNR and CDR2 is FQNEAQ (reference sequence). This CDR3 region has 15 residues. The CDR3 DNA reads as TGTGCCAGCAGCTTAGGGAGAGGGGTCCGTGGGGAGCAGTACTTC. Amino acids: CASSLGRGVRGEQYF.

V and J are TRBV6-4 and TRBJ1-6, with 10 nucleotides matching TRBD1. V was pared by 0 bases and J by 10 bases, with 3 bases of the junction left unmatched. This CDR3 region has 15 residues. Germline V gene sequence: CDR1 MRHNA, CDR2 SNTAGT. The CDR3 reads CASSDSDRGRSPLHF. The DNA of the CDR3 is TGTGCCAGCAGTGACTCGGACAGGGGGAGGTCACCCCTCCACTTT.

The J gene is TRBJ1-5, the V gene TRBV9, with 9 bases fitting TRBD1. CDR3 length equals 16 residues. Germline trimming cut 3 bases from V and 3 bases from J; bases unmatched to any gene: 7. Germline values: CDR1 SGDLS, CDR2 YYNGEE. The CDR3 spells CASSAGTGSSNQPQHF. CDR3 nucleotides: TGTGCCAGCAGCGCCGGGACAGGGTCTTCCAATCAGCCCCAGCATTTT. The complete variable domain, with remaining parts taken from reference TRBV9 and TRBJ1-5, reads DSGVTQTPKHLITATGQRVTLRCSPRSGDLSVYWYQQSLDQGLQFLIQYYNGEERAKGNILERFSAQQFPDLHSELNLSSLELGDSALYFCASSAGTGSSNQPQHFGDGTRLSIL.

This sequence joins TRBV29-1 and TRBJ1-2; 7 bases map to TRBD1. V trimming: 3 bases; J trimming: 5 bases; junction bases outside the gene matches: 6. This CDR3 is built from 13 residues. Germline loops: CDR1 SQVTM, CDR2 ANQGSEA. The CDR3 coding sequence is TGCAGCGTTGAGATTAAGGGGGCTTATGGCTACACCTTC. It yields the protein CSVEIKGAYGYTF.

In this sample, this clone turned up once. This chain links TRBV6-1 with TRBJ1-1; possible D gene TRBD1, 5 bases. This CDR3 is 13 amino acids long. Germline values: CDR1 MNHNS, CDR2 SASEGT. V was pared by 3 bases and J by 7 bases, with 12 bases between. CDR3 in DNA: TGTGCCAGCAGTGAGACGACAGACGTTGAAGCTTTCTTT. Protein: CASSETTDVEAFF.

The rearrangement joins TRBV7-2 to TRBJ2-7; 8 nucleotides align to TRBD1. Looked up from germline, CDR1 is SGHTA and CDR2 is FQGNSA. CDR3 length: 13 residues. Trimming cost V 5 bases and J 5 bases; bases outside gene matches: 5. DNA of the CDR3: TGTGCCAGCAGCACTCGGACAGGGAACGAGCAGTACTTC. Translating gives CASSTRTGNEQYF.

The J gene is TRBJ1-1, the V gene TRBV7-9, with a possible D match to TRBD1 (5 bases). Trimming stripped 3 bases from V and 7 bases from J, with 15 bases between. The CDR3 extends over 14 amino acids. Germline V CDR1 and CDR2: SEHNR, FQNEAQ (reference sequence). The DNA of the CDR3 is TGTGCCAGCAGCTTTAGGGCCCGGGACGGTGAAGCTTTCTTT. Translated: CASSFRARDGEAFF.

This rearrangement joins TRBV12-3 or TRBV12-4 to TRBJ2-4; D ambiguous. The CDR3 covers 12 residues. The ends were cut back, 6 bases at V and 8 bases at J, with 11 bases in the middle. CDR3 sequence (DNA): TGTGCCAGCAGCCCCGCCCATCACATTCAGTACTTC. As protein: CASSPAHHIQYF.

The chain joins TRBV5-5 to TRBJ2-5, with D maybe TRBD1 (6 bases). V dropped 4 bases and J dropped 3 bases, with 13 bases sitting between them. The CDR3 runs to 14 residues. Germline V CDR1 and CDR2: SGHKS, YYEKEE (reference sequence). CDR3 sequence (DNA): TGTGCCAGCAGCCCTGGACAGCTGGAAGAGACCCAGTACTTC. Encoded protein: CASSPGQLEETQYF.

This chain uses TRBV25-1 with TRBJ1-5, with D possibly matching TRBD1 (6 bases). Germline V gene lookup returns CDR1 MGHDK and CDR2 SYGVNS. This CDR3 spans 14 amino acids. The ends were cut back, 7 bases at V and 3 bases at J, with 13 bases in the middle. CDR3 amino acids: CASTGQGTNQPQHF. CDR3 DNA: TGTGCCAGCACAGGGCAGGGGACCAATCAGCCCCAGCATTTT.

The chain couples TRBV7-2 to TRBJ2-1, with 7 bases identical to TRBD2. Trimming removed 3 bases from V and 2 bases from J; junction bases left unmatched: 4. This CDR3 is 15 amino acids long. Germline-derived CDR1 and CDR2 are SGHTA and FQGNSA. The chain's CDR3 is CASSFGGVTYNEQFF. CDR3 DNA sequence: TGTGCCAGCAGCTTTGGGGGGGTAACCTACAATGAGCAGTTCTTC.

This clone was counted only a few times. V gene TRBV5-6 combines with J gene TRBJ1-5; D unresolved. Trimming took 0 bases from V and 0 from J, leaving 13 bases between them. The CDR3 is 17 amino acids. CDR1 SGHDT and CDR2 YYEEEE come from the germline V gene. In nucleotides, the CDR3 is TGTGCCAGCAGCTTGGGCCCCCCTGCTTATAGCAATCAGCCCCAGCATTTT. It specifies CASSLGPPAYSNQPQHF.

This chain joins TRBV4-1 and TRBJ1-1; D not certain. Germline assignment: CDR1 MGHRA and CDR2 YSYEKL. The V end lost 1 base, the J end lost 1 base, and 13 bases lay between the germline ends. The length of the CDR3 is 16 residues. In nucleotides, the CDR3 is TGCGCCAGCAGCCAAGGAGCCTCGGGAAGGAACACTGAAGCTTTCTTT. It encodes CASSQGASGRNTEAFF.

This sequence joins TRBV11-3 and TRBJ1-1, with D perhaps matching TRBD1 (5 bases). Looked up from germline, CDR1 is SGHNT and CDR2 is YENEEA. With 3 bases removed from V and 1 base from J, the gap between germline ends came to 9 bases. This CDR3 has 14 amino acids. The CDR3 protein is CASSFSGSNTEAFF. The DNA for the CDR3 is TGTGCCAGCAGCTTTTCAGGGTCGAACACTGAAGCTTTCTTT.

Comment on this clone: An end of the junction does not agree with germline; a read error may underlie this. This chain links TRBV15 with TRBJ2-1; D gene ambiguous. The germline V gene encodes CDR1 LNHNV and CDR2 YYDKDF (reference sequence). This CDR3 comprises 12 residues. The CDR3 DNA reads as TGTGCCACCAGCAGAGATCGGGCGGAGCCGTTCTTC. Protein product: CATSRDRAEPFF.